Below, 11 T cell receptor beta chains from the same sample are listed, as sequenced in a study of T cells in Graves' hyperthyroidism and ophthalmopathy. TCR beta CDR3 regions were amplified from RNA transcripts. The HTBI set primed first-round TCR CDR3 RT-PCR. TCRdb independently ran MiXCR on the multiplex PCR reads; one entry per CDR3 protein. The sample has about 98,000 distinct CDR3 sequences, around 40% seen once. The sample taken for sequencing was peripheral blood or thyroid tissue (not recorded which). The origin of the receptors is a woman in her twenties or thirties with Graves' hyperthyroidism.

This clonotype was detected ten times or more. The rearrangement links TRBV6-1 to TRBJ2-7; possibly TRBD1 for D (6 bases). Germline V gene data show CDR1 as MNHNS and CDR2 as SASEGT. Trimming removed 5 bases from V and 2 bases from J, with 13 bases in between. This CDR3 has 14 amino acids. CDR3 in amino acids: CASSKEQGTYEQYF. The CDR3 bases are TGTGCCAGCAGTAAGGAGCAGGGGACCTACGAGCAGTACTTC.

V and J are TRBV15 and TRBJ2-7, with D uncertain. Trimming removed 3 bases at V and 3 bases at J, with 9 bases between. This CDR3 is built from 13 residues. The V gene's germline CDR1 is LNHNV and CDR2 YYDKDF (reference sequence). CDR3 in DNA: TGTGCCACCAGCAGCCCTCGAGGCTACGAGCAGTACTTC. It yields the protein CATSSPRGYEQYF.

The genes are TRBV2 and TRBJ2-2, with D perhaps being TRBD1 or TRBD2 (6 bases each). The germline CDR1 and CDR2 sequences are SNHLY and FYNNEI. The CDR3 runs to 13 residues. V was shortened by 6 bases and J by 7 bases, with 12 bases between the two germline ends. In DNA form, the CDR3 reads TGTGCCAGCAGACCTCGGGGGCACGGGGAGCTGTTTTTT. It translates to CASRPRGHGELFF.

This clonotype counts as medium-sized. CDR3 residues: CSAPRQENTEAFF. CDR3 DNA sequence: TGCAGTGCTCCAAGACAGGAGAACACTGAAGCTTTCTTT. V usage is TRBV20-1 and J usage is TRBJ1-1; possibly TRBD1 for D (6 bases). CDR3 length equals 13 residues. Germline V gene sequence: CDR1 DFQATT, CDR2 SNEGSKA (reference sequence). V gave up 5 bases and J gave up 1 base, with 11 bases separating them.

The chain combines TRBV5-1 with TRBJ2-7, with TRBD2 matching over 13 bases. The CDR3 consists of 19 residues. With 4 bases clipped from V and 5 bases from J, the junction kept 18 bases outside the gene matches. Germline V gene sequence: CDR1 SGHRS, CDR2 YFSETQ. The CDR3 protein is CASSHRGLAGARVTHEQYF. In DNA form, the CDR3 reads TGCGCCAGCAGCCACCGAGGACTAGCGGGAGCACGAGTTACGCACGAGCAGTACTTC.

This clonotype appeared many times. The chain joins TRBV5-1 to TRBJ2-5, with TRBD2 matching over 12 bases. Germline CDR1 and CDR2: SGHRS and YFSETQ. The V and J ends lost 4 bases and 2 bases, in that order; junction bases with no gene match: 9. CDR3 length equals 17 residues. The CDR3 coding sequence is TGCGCCAGCAGCCTCAGATGGACTAGCGGGATTCAAGAGACCCAGTACTTC. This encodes CASSLRWTSGIQETQYF.

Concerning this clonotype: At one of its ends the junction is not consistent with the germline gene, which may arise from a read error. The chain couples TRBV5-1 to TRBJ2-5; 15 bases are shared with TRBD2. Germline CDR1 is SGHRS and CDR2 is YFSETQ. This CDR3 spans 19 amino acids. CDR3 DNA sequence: TGTGCCAGCAGCTTGTCCGGCGGACTAGCGGGAGGGCCAGCAGAGACCCAGTACTTC. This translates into CASSLSGGLAGGPAETQYF.

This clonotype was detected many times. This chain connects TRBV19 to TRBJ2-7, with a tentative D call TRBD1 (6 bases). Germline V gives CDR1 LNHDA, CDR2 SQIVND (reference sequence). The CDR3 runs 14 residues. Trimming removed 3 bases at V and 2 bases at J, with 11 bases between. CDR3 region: CASSMGTRTYEQYF. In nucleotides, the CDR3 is TGTGCCAGTAGTATGGGGACAAGAACCTACGAGCAGTACTTC.

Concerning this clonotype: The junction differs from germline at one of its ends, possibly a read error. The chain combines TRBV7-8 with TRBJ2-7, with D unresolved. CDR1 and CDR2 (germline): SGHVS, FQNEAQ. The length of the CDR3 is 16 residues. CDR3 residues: CACSLVDPVMSYEQYF. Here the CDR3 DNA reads TGTGCCTGCAGCTTAGTAGACCCGGTGATGTCCTACGAGCAGTACTTC.

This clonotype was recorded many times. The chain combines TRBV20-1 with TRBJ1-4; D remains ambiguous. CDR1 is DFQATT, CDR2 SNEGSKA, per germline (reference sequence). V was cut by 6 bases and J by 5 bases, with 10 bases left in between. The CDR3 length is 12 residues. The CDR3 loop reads CSAHLDNEKLFF. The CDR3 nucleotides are TGCAGTGCCCACCTCGACAATGAAAAACTGTTTTTT.

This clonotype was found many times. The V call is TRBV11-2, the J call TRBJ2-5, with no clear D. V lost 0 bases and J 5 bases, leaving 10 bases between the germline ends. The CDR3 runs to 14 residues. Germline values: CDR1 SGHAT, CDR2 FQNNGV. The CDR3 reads CASSLDFVTETQYF. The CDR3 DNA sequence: TGTGCCAGCAGCTTAGACTTCGTCACCGAGACCCAGTACTTC.